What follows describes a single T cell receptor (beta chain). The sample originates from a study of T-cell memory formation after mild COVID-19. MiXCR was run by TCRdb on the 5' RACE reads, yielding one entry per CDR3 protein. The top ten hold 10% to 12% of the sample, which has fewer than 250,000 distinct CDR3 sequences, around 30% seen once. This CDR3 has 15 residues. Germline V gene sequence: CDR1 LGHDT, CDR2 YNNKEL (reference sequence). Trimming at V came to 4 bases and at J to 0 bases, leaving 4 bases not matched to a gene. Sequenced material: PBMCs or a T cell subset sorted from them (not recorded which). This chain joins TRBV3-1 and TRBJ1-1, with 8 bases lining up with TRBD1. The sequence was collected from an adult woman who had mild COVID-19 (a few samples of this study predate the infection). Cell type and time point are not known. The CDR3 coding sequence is TGTGCCAGCAGCCCCACGGACAGGGTGAACACTGAAGCTTTCTTT. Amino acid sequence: CASSPTDRVNTEAFF.